The 6 T cell receptor beta chains in this list originate from one sample, sequenced in a study of blood T cell repertoires in COVID-19. Generated by immunoSEQ multiplex PCR, the TCRdb table keeps only in-frame clones and is missing some. The sample records approximately 230,000 clones, around 86% being singletons. What was sequenced was PBMCs or T cells enriched from blood (not recorded which). These receptors were obtained from a man aged 35-49 years who had recovered from COVID-19.

The sample holds one count of this clone. This rearrangement joins TRBV19 to TRBJ1-1; tentative D call: TRBD1 (6 bases). This CDR3 is built from 15 residues. V lost 5 bases and J 6 bases, leaving 19 bases between the germline ends. From germline, CDR1 is LNHDA and CDR2 SQIVND (reference sequence). The CDR3 DNA is TGTGCCAGTAGTTCCCAGACAGGCTGGAGGTCTGAAGCTTTCTTT. Translated, it gives CASSSQTGWRSEAFF.

CDR3 amino acids: CASSLFQGGRLLFF. Written as DNA, the CDR3 is TGCGCCAGCAGCTTGTTCCAGGGGGGTCGGTTGCTGTTTTTT. The J gene is TRBJ1-4, the V gene TRBV5-1; 7 nucleotides line up with TRBD1. With 1 base clipped from V and 14 bases from J, the junction kept 11 bases outside the gene matches. The germline gives CDR1 SGHRS, CDR2 YFSETQ. The CDR3 has 14 residues.

The chain links TRBV18 to TRBJ2-3, with D tentatively TRBD2 (6 bases). V gave up 2 bases and J gave up 8 bases, with 23 bases separating them. This CDR3 has 17 amino acids. Germline lookup yields CDR1 KGHSH and CDR2 LQKENI. The CDR3 reads CASSPSAGLGSSGTQYF. In nucleotides, the CDR3 is TGTGCCAGCTCACCATCTGCGGGGCTGGGATCGTCTGGTACGCAGTATTTT.

The chain recombines TRBV14 with TRBJ1-6; D uncertain. The germline V and J ends were trimmed by 4 bases and 6 bases, with 10 bases remaining between them. In germline, CDR1 is SGHDN, CDR2 FVKESK. The CDR3 covers 14 residues. DNA for the CDR3: TGTGCCAGCAGCCTACAGATTTTTAATTCACCCCTCCACTTT. Its protein is CASSLQIFNSPLHF. Full variable domain (outside the CDR3, taken from reference TRBV14 and TRBJ1-6): EAGVTQFPSHSVIEKGQTVTLRCDPISGHDNLYWYRRVMGKEIKFLLHFVKESKQDESGMPNNRFLAERTGGTYSTLKVQPAELEDSGVYFCASSLQIFNSPLHFGNGTRLTVT.

The chain links TRBV11-3 to TRBJ2-1; 7 bases match TRBD2. This CDR3 is built from 17 residues. The V gene's germline CDR1 is SGHNT and CDR2 YENEEA. With V trimmed by 4 bases and J by 3 bases, 12 bases remained unmatched. The DNA for the CDR3 is TGTGCCAGCAGCTCCCCCAAAGCGGGGACCATCTACAATGAGCAGTTCTTC. Translating gives CASSSPKAGTIYNEQFF.

The V and J genes are TRBV14 and TRBJ1-5; 11 bases line up with TRBD1. V lost 0 bases, J lost 6 bases, and 4 bases stayed unmatched. Looked up from germline, CDR1 is SGHDN and CDR2 is FVKESK. This CDR3 region has 16 residues. The CDR3, as DNA: TGTGCCAGCAGCCAAGATCTGGGACAGGGGGTTCAGCCCCAGCATTTT. This sequence encodes CASSQDLGQGVQPQHF.